This T cell receptor beta chain was captured by sequencing in a study of blood T cell repertoires in COVID-19. Turning to the study itself: Sites across the United States, Italy and Spain contributed samples from acute and convalescent COVID-19. In each case, the material was cDNA or gDNA derived from T cells, B-cell-depleted T cells, or PBMCs.

CDR1 LGHNA and CDR2 YSLEER come from the germline V gene. CDR3 size: 18 residues. V dropped 0 bases and J dropped 7 bases, with 24 bases sitting between them. In the authors' workflow: Quantification of nucleated cells was approximated via reference gene primer amplification. Repertoires were generated with immunoSEQ multiplex PCR, while TCRdb's copy carries only in-frame clones and drops some. Clonal size and the V and J genes are those of that table, whereas D and trimming came from the DNA. The sample carries more than 100,000 clones, roughly three quarters recorded once. The V gene is TRBV4-3, the J gene TRBJ1-2, with TRBD1 as a possible D gene (5 bases). The clonotype comes from a woman aged 80 or over with acute or convalescent COVID-19. Sequencing used peripheral blood. The CDR3 sequence is CASSQDPVQGFLSGGYTF. DNA of the CDR3: TGCGCCAGCAGCCAAGACCCGGTGCAGGGCTTTTTGTCGGGTGGCTACACCTTC.